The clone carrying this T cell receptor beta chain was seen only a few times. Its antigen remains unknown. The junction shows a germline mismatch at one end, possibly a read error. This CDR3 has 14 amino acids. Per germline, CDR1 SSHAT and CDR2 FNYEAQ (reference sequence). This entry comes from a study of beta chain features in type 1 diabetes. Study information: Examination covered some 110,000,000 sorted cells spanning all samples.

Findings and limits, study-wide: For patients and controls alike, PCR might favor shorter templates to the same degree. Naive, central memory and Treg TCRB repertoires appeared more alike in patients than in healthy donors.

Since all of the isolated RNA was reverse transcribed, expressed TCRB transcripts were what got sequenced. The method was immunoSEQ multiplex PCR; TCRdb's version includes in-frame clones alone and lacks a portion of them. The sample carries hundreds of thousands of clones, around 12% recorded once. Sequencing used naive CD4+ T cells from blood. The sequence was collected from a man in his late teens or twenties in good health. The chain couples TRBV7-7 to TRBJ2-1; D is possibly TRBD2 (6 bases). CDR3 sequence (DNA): TGTGCTAGCAGCCTCGGAGGGGTTTACAATGAGCAGTTCTTC. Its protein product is CASSLGGVYNEQFF. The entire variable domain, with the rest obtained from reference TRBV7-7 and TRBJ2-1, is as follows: GAGVSQSPRYKVTKRGQDVTLRCDPISSHATLYWYQQALGQGPEFLTYFNYEAQPDKSGLPSDRFSAERPEGSISTLTIQRTEQRDSAMYRCASSLGGVYNEQFFGPGTRLTVL.